The 17 T cell receptor beta chains in this list originate from one sample, sequenced in a study of T cells in Graves' hyperthyroidism and ophthalmopathy. Amplified regions were TCR beta CDR3 sequences from RNA transcripts. Primed by the HTBI set, a first-round RT-PCR was run on the TCR CDR3. TCRdb processed the multiplex PCR reads anew with MiXCR; each CDR3 protein has one entry. The sample comprises about 540,000 distinct CDR3 sequences, about half of which are singletons, and roughly 8.2% rests with the top ten. Sequencing used peripheral blood or thyroid tissue (not recorded which). These receptors were collected from a woman aged 18-29 years with Graves' hyperthyroidism.

There are many counts of this clonotype. CDR3 loop: CAISDYSNTGELFF. The CDR3, as DNA: TGTGCCATCAGTGATTACAGCAACACCGGGGAGCTGTTTTTT. The chain couples TRBV10-3 to TRBJ2-2, with D hard to call. Trimming removed 3 bases from V and 2 bases from J, with 7 bases in between. The CDR3 is 14 amino acids. The germline V gene has CDR1 ENHRY and CDR2 SYGVKD.

This clonotype has a handful of counts. This chain connects TRBV5-1 to TRBJ1-1; possible D gene TRBD1, 6 bases. V was clipped by 0 bases and J by 4 bases, with 10 bases between them. The CDR3 is 14 amino acids. Germline CDR1 reads SGHRS; CDR2 reads YFSETQ. CDR3 coding DNA: TGCGCCAGCAGCTTGGGCAGGGGAGGCACTGAAGCTTTCTTT. Its protein product is CASSLGRGGTEAFF.

V usage is TRBV29-1 and J usage is TRBJ2-5; D gene uncertain. This CDR3 has 12 amino acids. The germline V gene encodes CDR1 SQVTM and CDR2 ANQGSEA. V was shortened by 8 bases and J by 4 bases, with 14 bases between the two germline ends. The CDR3: CSSPWSRETQYF. The CDR3 DNA is TGCAGCAGTCCCTGGAGTCGAGAGACCCAGTACTTC.

Worth noting for this clonotype: Given the absence of the conserved phenylalanine or tryptophan at the CDR3 end, a read error is likely. The chain couples TRBV14 to TRBJ1-1, with 10 positions matching TRBD1. CDR1 and CDR2 (germline): SGHDN, FVKESK. Trimming removed 3 bases from V and 3 bases from J; junction bases left unmatched: 7. This CDR3 contains 16 residues. The CDR3 loop is CASSHWDRGKDTEAFS. The CDR3 DNA sequence: TGTGCCAGCAGCCATTGGGACAGGGGAAAAGACACTGAAGCTTTCTCT.

This clonotype was detected only a few times. V usage is TRBV7-9 and J usage is TRBJ1-1; D is uncertain. CDR1 SEHNR and CDR2 FQNEAQ come from the germline V gene (reference sequence). The CDR3 is 13 amino acids. V lost 6 bases to trimming and J lost 4 bases, with 12 bases between them. CDR3 in amino acids: CASSNVVGTEAFF. In nucleotides, the CDR3 is TGTGCCAGCAGTAACGTGGTGGGCACTGAAGCTTTCTTT.

This clonotype was counted only a few times. CDR3 sequence reads: CASRKTGHYGYTF. DNA for the CDR3: TGTGCCAGCAGAAAGACAGGGCACTATGGCTACACCTTC. The V gene is TRBV7-8, the J gene TRBJ1-2; 7 bases match TRBD1. V lost 6 bases to trimming and J lost 3 bases; unmatched junction nucleotides: 4. The CDR3 consists of 13 residues. The germline V gene encodes CDR1 SGHVS and CDR2 FQNEAQ. The full variable domain, its missing parts supplied by reference TRBV7-8 and TRBJ1-2, is GAGVSQSPRYKVAKRGQDVALRCDPISGHVSLFWYQQALGQGPEFLTYFQNEAQLDKSGLPSDRFFAERPEGSVSTLKIQRTQQEDSAVYLCASRKTGHYGYTFGSGTRLTVV.

The chain employs TRBV29-1 and TRBJ1-1; weak D call: TRBD1 (5 bases). CDR3 length: 15 amino acids. CDR1 is SQVTM, CDR2 ANQGSEA, per germline. V was cut by 7 bases and J by 4 bases, with 22 bases left in between. Written as DNA, the CDR3 is TGCAGCGCTAGAGATCCTCAGGGTTTTGGCACTGAAGCTTTCTTT. Its protein is CSARDPQGFGTEAFF.

This clonotype was observed at least ten times. V and J are TRBV7-2 and TRBJ1-4, with a tentative D call TRBD1 (5 bases). The germline V gene encodes CDR1 SGHTA and CDR2 FQGNSA. V was cut by 2 bases and J by 8 bases, with 12 bases left in between. CDR3 length: 14 amino acids. The CDR3 region has the DNA TGTGCCAGCAGCTTAAGGGCAGGGCGGGAAAAACTGTTTTTT. Its translation: CASSLRAGREKLFF.

The chain employs TRBV7-2 and TRBJ1-4, with D uncertain. CDR1 is SGHTA and CDR2 is FQGNSA in the germline V gene. The CDR3 has 15 residues. Trimming removed 5 bases at V and 4 bases at J, with 14 bases between. The CDR3 spells CASSNYTMGNEKLFF. As DNA, the CDR3 is TGTGCCAGCAGCAACTACACAATGGGTAATGAAAAACTGTTTTTT.

On this clonotype itself: One junction end does not reproduce the germline sequence, and a read error may be involved. V is TRBV10-3 and J is TRBJ2-7; TRBD2 is a possible D gene (6 bases). This CDR3 comprises 15 residues. Germline CDR1 reads ENHRY; CDR2 reads SYGVKD. CDR3 DNA: TGTGCCACCAGTGATGGAGGGCCCCGCTCCTACGAGCAGTACTTC. Translation gives CATSDGGPRSYEQYF.

V is TRBV9 and J is TRBJ1-2, with TRBD1 identical over 7 bases. Unmatched junction bases numbered 1, after V lost 3 bases and J lost 8 bases. CDR1 and CDR2 from the germline V gene are SGDLS and YYNGEE. This CDR3 has 11 residues. The chain's CDR3 is CASSAGQGYTF. The CDR3 coding sequence is TGTGCCAGCAGCGCGGGACAGGGCTACACCTTC.

This clonotype turned up a few times. The chain joins TRBV7-9 to TRBJ1-4; possible D gene TRBD1, 5 bases. V was cut by 5 bases and J by 8 bases, with 18 bases left in between. Per the germline V gene, CDR1 is SEHNR and CDR2 is FQNEAQ (reference sequence). This CDR3 is built from 15 residues. CDR3 nucleotides: TGTGCCAGCAGCGACGGAGGCGCGGGGGGGGAAAAACTGTTTTTT. Encoded protein: CASSDGGAGGEKLFF.

V gene TRBV10-3 combines with J gene TRBJ2-3; D not certain. This CDR3 has 13 residues. Germline values: CDR1 ENHRY, CDR2 SYGVKD. The ends were cut back, 10 bases at V and 2 bases at J, with 13 bases in the middle. In nucleotides, the CDR3 is TGTGCCACTATTGCGTGGAACACAGATACGCAGTATTTT. Its protein product is CATIAWNTDTQYF.

Many counts were recorded for this clonotype. The chain employs TRBV7-3 and TRBJ2-6; D not resolved. Trimming took 2 bases from V and 0 from J, leaving 8 bases between them. The germline V gene has CDR1 SGHTA and CDR2 FQGTGA. CDR3 size: 16 residues. This CDR3 is CASSLVALSGANVLTF. As DNA, the CDR3 is TGTGCCAGCAGCTTAGTTGCTCTCTCTGGGGCCAACGTCCTGACTTTC.

Notes on this clonotype: At one boundary the junction diverges from the germline segment, which might be a read error. The genes are TRBV6-5 and TRBJ2-2; D ambiguous. Germline assignment: CDR1 MNHEY and CDR2 SVGAGI. The CDR3 is 16 residues long. The DNA of the CDR3 is TGTGCCATCAGTTACCATGACGGAACGAACACCGAGGAGCTGTTTTTT. Translated, it gives CAISYHDGTNTEELFF.

The chain employs TRBV2 and TRBJ1-2; TRBD1 matches at 8 bases. Germline V gives CDR1 SNHLY, CDR2 FYNNEI. The CDR3 length is 15 residues. Trimming cost V 4 bases and J 3 bases; bases outside gene matches: 7. CDR3 coding DNA: TGTGCCAGCAGTGTTGACAGGGGCGCGGACTATGGCTACACCTTC. Amino acid sequence: CASSVDRGADYGYTF.

The chain couples TRBV7-9 to TRBJ1-2; 9 nucleotides match TRBD1. This CDR3 comprises 15 residues. V lost 2 bases and J lost 5; bases outside the gene matches: 6. Germline-derived CDR1 and CDR2 are SEHNR and FQNEAQ (reference sequence). The CDR3 sequence: CASSLNTGGAYGYTF. The DNA for the CDR3 is TGTGCCAGCAGCTTAAACACAGGGGGCGCGTATGGCTACACCTTC. Full variable domain (remainder filled in from reference TRBV7-9 and TRBJ1-2): DTGVSQNPRHKITKRGQNVTFRCDPISEHNRLYWYRQTLGQGPEFLTYFQNEAQLEKSRLLSDRFSAERPKGSFSTLEIQRTEQGDSAMYLCASSLNTGGAYGYTFGSGTRLTVV.